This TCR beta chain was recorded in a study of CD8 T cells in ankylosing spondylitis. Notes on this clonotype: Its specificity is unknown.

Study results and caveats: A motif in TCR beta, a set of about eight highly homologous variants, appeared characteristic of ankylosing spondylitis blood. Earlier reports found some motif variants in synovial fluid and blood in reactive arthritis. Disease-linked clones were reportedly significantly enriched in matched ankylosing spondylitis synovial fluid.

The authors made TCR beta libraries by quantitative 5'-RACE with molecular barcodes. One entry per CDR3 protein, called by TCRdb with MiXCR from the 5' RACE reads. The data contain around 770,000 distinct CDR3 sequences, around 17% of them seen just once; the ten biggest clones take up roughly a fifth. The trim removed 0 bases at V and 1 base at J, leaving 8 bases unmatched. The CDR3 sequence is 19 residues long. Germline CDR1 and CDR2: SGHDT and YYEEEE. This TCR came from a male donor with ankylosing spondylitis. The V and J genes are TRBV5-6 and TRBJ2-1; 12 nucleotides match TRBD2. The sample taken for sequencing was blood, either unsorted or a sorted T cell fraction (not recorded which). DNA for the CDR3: TGTGCCAGCAGCTTGGGGGAGACTAGCGGGGGAAGATCCTACAATGAGCAGTTCTTC. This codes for CASSLGETSGGRSYNEQFF. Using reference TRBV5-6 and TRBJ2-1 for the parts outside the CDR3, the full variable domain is DAGVTQSPTHLIKTRGQQVTLRCSPKSGHDTVSWYQQALGQGPQFIFQYYEEEERQRGNFPDRFSGHQFPNYSSELNVNALLLGDSALYLCASSLGETSGGRSYNEQFFGPGTRLTVL.